This TCR beta chain is drawn from a study of cytomegalovirus exposure and HLA in healthy donors. Study-level results: An analysis was carried out at a later point. It showed that HLA-associated TCR beta chains were more clonally expanded than equally common non-associated chains.

60 Vbeta and 13 Jbeta primers were used in PCR. TCRdb's copy holds only in-frame clones and misses some; the assay was immunoSEQ multiplex PCR. The sample includes 150,000 to 200,000 clones, 12% of them seen just once. V gave up 0 bases and J gave up 3 bases, with 18 bases separating them. Germline CDR1 is SGHNT and CDR2 is YENEEA. The CDR3 is 17 residues long. In this sample, this clone turned up a few times. As yet, its antigen is unknown. The clonotype comes from a man aged 50-59 years in good health and CMV-seropositive. The chain couples TRBV11-3 to TRBJ2-7; D is possibly TRBD1 (7 bases). The sample consisted of PBMCs. The CDR3 DNA reads as TGTGCCAGCAGCTTAGACCCTCGCGGGACAGCTATCTACGAGCAGTACTTC. Translation gives CASSLDPRGTAIYEQYF.